This is a list of T cell receptor beta chains from one sample in a study of T cell changes during pregnancy in multiple sclerosis. Sequencing was performed with immunoSEQ multiplex PCR; in TCRdb, only in-frame clones are kept and a portion is missing. Among 45,000 to 60,000 clones, under 95% were seen once, and the ten largest hold less than 4%. The material was CD8+ T cells from peripheral blood mononuclear cells, obtained before pregnancy. The source is a female donor with multiple sclerosis, enrolled in a pregnancy study. Both conserved end residues are part of each CDR3. A D gene is named only where the DNA matches it firmly.

d_call v_call cdr3_length cdr3_aa
TRBD1 TRBV7-9 15 CASSFPGGSRNGYTF
TRBD1 TRBV27 14 CASSPGTGASEQYF
TRBD1 TRBV10-2 14 CASSAAGQNEKLFF
TRBD1 TRBV9 18 CASSVGRDRAEALAEAFF
- TRBV2 16 CASSRIDRSPSDGYTF
TRBD1 TRBV19 15 CASSIDGTANTEAFF
- TRBV11-1 12 CASSSAEGVQYF
TRBD1 TRBV2 14 CASTPGQGRKTQYF
- TRBV4-2 15 CASSQERRSYNEQFF
TRBD1 TRBV6-4 15 CASSEDGTGPYEQYF